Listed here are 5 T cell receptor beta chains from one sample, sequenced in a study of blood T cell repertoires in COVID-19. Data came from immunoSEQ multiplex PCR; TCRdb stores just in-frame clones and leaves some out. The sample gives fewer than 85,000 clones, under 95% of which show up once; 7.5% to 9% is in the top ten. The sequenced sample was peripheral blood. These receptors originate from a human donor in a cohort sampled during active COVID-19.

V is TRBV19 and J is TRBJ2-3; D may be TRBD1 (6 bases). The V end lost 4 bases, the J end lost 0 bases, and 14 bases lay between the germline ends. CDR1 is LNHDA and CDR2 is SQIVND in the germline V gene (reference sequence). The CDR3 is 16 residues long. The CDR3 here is CASSTLTGSSTDTQYF. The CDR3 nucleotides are TGTGCCAGTAGTACCTTGACAGGTTCTAGCACAGATACGCAGTATTTT.

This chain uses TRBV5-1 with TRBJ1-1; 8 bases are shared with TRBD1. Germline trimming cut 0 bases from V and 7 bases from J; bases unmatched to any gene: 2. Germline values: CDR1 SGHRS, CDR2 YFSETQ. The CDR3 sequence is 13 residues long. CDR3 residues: CASSLDRGYEAFF. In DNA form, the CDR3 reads TGCGCCAGCAGCTTGGACAGGGGGTATGAAGCTTTCTTT.

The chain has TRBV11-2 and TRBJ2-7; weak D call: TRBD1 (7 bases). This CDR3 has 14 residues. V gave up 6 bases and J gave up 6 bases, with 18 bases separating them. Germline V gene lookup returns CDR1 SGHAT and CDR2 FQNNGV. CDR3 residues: CASRQLQGTGEQYF. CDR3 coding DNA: TGTGCCAGCAGGCAGCTACAGGGGACTGGCGAGCAGTACTTC.

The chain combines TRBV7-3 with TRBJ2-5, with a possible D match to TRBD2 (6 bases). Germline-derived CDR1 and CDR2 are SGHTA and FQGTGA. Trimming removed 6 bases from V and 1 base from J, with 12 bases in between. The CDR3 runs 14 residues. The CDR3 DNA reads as TGTGCCAGCAGTTTACGGGGGTCCCAAGAGACCCAGTACTTC. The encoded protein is CASSLRGSQETQYF. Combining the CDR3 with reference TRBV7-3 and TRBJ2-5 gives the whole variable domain GAGVSQTPSNKVTEKGKYVELRCDPISGHTALYWYRQSLGQGPEFLIYFQGTGAADDSGLPNDRFFAVRPEGSVSTLKIQRTERGDSAVYLCASSLRGSQETQYFGPGTRLLVL.

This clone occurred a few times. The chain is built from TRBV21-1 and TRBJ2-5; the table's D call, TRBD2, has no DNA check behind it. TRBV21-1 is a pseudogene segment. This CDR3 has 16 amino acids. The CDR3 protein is CASSPLAAPGKETQYF. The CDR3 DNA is TGTGCCAGCAGCCCTCTAGCGGCCCCGGGGAAAGAGACCCAGTACTTC.